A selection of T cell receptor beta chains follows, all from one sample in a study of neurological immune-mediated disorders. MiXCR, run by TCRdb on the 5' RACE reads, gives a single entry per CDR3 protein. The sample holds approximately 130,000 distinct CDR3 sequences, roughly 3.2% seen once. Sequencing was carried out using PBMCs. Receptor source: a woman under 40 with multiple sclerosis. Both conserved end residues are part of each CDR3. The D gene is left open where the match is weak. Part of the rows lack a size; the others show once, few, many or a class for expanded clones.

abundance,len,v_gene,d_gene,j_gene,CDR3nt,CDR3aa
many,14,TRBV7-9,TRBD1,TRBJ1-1,TGTGCCAGCAGCTCACAGGGGGGGGGCGCTGAAGCTTTCTTT,CASSSQGGGAEAFF
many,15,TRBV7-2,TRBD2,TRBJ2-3,TGTGCCAGCAGCTTAAGGTCTAGCGGGGGATATACGCAGTATTTT,CASSLRSSGGYTQYF
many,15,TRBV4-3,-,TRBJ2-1,TGCGCCAGCAGCCAAGATCGGGGATCCTACAATGAGCAGTTCTTC,CASSQDRGSYNEQFF
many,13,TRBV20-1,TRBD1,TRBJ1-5,TGCAGTGCTAGAGAGGGACAGAATCAGCCCCAGCATTTT,CSAREGQNQPQHF
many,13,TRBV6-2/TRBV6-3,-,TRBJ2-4,TGTGCCAGCATACACCGGGACGGAAACATTCAGTACTTC,CASIHRDGNIQYF
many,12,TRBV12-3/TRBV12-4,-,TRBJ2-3,TGTGCCAGCAGTTTGAGTCGGAATACGCAGTATTTT,CASSLSRNTQYF
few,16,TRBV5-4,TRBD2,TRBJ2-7,TGTGCCAGCAGCGGGAGGGCTTCCGGAGGACACTACGAGCAGTACTTC,CASSGRASGGHYEQYF
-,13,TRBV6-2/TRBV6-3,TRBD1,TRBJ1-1,TGTGCCAGCAGCCTGGGACAGAAGACTGAAGCTTTCTTT,CASSLGQKTEAFF
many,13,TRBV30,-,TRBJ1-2,TGTGCCTGGAGCCAACAGGGTAGCTATGGCTACACCTTC,CAWSQQGSYGYTF
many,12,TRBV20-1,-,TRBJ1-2,TGCAGTGCCAGCTTCGCCCCAGATGGCTACACCTTC,CSASFAPDGYTF
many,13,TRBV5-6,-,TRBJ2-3,TGTGCCAGCAGCTTGTCTCCGGGGAATACGCAGTATTTT,CASSLSPGNTQYF
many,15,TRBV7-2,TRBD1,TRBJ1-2,TGTGCCAGCAGCCAACGGACAGGGGGCTCCTATGGCTACACCTTC,CASSQRTGGSYGYTF
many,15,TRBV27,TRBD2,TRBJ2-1,TGTGCCAGCACTCCTAGCGGGAGGGCCTGGGGGGGGCAGTTCTTC,CASTPSGRAWGGQFF
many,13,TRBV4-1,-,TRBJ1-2,TGCGCCAGCAGCCAATATAAGGATAATGGCTACACCTTC,CASSQYKDNGYTF
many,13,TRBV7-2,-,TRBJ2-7,TGTGCCAGCAGCCCTACCGGATACTACGAGCAGTACTTC,CASSPTGYYEQYF
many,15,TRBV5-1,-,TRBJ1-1,TGCGCCAGCAGCCCCGGGACACCCCGGGTCACTGAAGCTTTCTTT,CASSPGTPRVTEAFF
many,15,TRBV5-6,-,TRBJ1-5,TGTGCCAGCAGTCCCTCCCCTGCGGTTGGTCAGCCCCAGCATTTT,CASSPSPAVGQPQHF
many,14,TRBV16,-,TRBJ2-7,TGTGCCAGCAGCCAATCAGCCGGATCCTACGAGCAGTACTTC,CASSQSAGSYEQYF
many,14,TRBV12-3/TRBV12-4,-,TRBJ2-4,TGTGCCAGCAACGAGGAGTACGCCAAAAACATTCAGTACTTC,CASNEEYAKNIQYF
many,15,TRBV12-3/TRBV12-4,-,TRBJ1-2,TGTGCCAGCAGCCACCCGGGCAGATCTTTTTATGGCTACACCTTC,CASSHPGRSFYGYTF
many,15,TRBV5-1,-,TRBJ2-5,TGCGCCAGCGGAGAATTGGGTAACCTAATAGAGACCCAGTACTTC,CASGELGNLIETQYF
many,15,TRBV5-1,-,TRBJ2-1,TGCGCCAGCAGCTTGTCGGGTGGGGTTAACAATGAGCAGTTCTTC,CASSLSGGVNNEQFF
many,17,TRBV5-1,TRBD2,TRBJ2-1,TGCGCCAGCAGCTTGGGTGCCGGGACTAGCGATTTGTTAGAGCAGTTCTTC,CASSLGAGTSDLLEQFF
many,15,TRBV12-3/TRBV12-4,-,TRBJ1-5,TGTGCCAGCAGTTTCGGGGTGGGAGATAATCAGCCCCAGCATTTT,CASSFGVGDNQPQHF
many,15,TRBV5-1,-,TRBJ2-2,TGCGCCAGCAGCTTGCCTTCAACGAAAACCGGGGAGCTGTTTTTT,CASSLPSTKTGELFF
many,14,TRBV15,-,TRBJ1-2,TGTGCCACCAGCAGAGATCCGGAGATTCGAGTCTACACCTTC,CATSRDPEIRVYTF
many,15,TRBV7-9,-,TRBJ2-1,TGTGCCAGCAGCTCAAATTTAGGGCTGGGGAACGAGCAGTTCTTC,CASSSNLGLGNEQFF
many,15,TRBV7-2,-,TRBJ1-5,TGTGCCAGCAGCTTAAGTCCAGGCCTGAATCAGCCCCAGCATTTT,CASSLSPGLNQPQHF
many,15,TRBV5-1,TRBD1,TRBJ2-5,TGCGCCAGCGGGACCTTGGGACAGACTAAAGAGACCCAGTACTTC,CASGTLGQTKETQYF
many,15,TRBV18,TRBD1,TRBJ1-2,TGTGCCAGCTCACCCTCCCGACAGGGCTTGGATGGCTACACCTTC,CASSPSRQGLDGYTF
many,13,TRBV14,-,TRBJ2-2,TGTGCCAGCAGCCAAGTGAACACCGGGGAGCTGTTTTTT,CASSQVNTGELFF